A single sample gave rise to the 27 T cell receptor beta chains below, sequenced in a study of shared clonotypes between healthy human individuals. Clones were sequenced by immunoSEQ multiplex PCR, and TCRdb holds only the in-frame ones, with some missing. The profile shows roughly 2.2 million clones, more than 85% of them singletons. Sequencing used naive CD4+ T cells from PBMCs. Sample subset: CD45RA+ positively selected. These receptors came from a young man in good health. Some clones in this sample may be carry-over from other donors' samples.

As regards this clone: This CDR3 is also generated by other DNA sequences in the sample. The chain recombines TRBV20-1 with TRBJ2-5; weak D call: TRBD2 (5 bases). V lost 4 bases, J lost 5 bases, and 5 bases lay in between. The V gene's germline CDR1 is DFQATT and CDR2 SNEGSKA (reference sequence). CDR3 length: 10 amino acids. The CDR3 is CSAKRETQYF. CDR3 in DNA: TGCAGTGCTAAGCGGGAGACCCAGTACTTC.

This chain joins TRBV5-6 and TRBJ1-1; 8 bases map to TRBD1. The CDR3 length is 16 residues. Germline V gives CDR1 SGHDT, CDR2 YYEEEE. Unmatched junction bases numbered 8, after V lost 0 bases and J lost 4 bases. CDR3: CASSLGTGLVSTEAFF. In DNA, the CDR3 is TGTGCCAGCAGCTTGGGGACAGGGTTGGTAAGCACTGAAGCTTTCTTT.

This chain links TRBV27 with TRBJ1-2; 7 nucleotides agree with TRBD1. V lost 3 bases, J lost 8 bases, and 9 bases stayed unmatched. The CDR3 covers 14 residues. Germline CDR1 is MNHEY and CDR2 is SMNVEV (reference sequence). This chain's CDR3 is CASSFVTGAGGYTF. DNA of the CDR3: TGTGCCAGCAGTTTCGTTACAGGGGCTGGCGGCTACACCTTC.

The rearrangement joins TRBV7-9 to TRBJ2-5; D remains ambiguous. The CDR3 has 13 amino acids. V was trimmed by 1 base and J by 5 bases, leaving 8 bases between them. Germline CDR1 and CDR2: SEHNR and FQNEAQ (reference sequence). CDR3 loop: CASSLVEAETQYF. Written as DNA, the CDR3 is TGTGCCAGCAGCTTAGTGGAAGCGGAGACCCAGTACTTC.

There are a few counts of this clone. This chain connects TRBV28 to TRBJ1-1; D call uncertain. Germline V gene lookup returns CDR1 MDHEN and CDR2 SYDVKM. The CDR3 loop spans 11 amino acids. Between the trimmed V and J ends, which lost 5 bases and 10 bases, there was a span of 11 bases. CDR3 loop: CASSARTGAFF. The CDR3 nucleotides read TGTGCCAGCAGTGCTAGGACGGGAGCTTTCTTT.

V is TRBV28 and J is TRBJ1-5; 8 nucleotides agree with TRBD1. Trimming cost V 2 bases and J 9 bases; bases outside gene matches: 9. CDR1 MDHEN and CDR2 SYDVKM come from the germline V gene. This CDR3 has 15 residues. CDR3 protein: CASSLGAGGVMPQHF. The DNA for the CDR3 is TGTGCCAGCAGTTTAGGGGCAGGGGGCGTTATGCCCCAGCATTTT.

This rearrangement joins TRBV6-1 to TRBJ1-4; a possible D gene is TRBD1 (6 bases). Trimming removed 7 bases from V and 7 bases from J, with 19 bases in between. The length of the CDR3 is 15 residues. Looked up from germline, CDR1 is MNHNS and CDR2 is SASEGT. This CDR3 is CASKEGGVLGEKLFF. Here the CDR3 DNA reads TGTGCCAGCAAAGAGGGGGGGGTTCTGGGTGAAAAACTGTTTTTT.

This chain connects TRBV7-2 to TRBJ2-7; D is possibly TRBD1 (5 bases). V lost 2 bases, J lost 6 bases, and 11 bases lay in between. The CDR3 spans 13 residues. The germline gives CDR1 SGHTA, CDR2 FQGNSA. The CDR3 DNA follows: TGTGCCAGCAGCTTAAGTCCAGGGCCCGAGCAGTACTTC. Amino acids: CASSLSPGPEQYF.

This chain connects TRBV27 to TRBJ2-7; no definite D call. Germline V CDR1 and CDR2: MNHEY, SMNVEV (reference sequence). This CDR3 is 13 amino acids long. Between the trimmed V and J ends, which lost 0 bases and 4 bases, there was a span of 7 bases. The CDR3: CASSLSSWYEQYF. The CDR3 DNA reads TGTGCCAGCAGTTTATCGTCGTGGTACGAGCAGTACTTC.

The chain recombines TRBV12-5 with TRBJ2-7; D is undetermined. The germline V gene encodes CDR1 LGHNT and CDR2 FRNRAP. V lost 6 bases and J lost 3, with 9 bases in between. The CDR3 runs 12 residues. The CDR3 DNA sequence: TGTGCTAGTGGACGTACAGACTACGAGCAGTACTTC. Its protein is CASGRTDYEQYF. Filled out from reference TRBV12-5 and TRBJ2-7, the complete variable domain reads DARVTQTPRHKVTEMGQEVTMRCQPILGHNTVFWYRQTMMQGLELLAYFRNRAPLDDSGMPKDRFSAEMPDATLATLKIQPSEPRDSAVYFCASGRTDYEQYFGPGTRLTVT.

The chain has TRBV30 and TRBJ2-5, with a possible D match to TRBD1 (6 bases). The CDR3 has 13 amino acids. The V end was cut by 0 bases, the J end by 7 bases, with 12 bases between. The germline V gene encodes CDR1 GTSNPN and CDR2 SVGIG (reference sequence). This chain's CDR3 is CAWSVNRDGTQYF. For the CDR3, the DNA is TGTGCCTGGAGTGTAAACAGGGACGGGACCCAGTACTTC. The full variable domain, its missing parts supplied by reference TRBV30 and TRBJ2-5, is SQTIHQWPATLVQPVGSPLSLECTVEGTSNPNLYWYRQAAGRGLQLLFYSVGIGQISSEVPQNLSASRPQDRQFILSSKKLLLSDSGFYLCAWSVNRDGTQYFGPGTRLLVL.

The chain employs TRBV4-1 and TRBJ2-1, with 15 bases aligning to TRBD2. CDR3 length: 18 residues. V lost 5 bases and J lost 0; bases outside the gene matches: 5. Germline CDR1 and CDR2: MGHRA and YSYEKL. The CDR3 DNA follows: TGCGCCAGCAGCAGGGGACTAGCGGGAGGCCGCTCCTACAATGAGCAGTTCTTC. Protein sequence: CASSRGLAGGRSYNEQFF.

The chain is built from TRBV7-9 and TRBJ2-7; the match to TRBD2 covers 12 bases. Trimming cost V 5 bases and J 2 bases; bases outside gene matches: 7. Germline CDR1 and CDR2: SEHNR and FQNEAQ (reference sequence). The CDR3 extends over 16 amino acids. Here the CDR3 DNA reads TGTGCCAGCAGCCAGATGCTAGCGGGAGGGGCCTACGAGCAGTACTTC. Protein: CASSQMLAGGAYEQYF.

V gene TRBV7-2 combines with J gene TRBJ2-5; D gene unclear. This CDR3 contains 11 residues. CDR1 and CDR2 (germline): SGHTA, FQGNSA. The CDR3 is CASEARGTQYF. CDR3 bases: TGTGCGAGTGAGGCCCGTGGGACCCAGTACTTC.

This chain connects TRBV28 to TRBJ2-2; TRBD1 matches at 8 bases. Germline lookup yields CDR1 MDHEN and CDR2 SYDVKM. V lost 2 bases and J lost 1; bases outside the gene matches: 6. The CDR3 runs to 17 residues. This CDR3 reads CASSLPPGTGNTGELFF. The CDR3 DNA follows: TGTGCCAGCAGTTTACCCCCCGGGACAGGGAACACCGGGGAGCTGTTTTTT. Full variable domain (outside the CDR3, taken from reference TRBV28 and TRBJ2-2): DVKVTQSSRYLVKRTGEKVFLECVQDMDHENMFWYRQDPGLGLRLIYFSYDVKMKEKGDIPEGYSVSREKKERFSLILESASTNQTSMYLCASSLPPGTGNTGELFFGEGSRLTVL.

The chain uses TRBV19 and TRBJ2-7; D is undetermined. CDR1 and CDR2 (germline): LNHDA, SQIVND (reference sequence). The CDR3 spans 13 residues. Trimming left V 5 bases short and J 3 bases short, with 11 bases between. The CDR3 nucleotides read TGTGCCAGTAGTCAGAGACACCTCTACGAGCAGTACTTC. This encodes CASSQRHLYEQYF.

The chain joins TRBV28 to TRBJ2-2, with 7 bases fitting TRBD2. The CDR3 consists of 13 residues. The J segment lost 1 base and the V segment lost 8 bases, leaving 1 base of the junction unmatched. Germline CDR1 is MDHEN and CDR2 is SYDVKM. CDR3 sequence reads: CASGEGNTGELFF. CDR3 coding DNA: TGTGCCAGCGGGGAGGGGAACACCGGGGAGCTGTTTTTT.

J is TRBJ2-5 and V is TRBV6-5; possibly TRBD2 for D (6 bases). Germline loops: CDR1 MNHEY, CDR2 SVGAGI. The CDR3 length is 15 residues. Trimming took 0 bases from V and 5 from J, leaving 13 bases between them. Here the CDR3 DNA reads TGTGCCAGCAGTTACTCGGCCCTAGCGAGTGAGACCCAGTACTTC. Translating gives CASSYSALASETQYF.

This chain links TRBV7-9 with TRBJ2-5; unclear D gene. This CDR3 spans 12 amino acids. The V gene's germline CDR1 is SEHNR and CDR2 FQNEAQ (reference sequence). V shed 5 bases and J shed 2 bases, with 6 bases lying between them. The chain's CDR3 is CASSDMQETQYF. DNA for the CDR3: TGTGCCAGCAGCGATATGCAAGAGACCCAGTACTTC.

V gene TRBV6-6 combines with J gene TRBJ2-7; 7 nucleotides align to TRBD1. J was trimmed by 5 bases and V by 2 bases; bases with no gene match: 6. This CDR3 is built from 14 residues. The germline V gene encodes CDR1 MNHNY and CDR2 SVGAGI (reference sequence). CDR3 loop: CASSYRLDRDEQYF. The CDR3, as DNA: TGTGCCAGCAGTTACCGCCTCGACAGGGACGAGCAGTACTTC.

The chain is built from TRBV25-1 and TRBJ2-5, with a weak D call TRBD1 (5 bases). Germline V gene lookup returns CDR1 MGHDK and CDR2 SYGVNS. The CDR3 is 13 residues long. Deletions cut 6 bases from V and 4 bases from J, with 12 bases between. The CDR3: CASRKGWRETQYF. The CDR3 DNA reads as TGTGCCAGCAGGAAGGGGTGGCGAGAGACCCAGTACTTC.

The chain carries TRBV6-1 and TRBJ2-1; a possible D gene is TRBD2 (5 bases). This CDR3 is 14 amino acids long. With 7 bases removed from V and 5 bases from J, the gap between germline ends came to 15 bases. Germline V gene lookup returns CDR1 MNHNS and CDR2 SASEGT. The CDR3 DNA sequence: TGTGCCAGCATCCGAACGGGTAGCGACAATGAGCAGTTCTTC. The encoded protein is CASIRTGSDNEQFF.

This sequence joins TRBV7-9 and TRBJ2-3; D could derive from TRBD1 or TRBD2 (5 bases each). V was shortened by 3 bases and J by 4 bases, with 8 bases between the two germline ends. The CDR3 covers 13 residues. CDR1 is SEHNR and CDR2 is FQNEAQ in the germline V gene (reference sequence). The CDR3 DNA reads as TGTGCCAGCAGCTTGGGGGTGGCAGATACGCAGTATTTT. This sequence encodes CASSLGVADTQYF.

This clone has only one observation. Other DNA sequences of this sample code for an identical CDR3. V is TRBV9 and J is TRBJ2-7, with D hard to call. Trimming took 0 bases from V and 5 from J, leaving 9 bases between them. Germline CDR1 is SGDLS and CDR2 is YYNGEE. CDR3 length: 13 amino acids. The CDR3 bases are TGTGCCAGCAGCGTAGGTCCGGGCGACGAGCAGTACTTC. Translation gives CASSVGPGDEQYF.

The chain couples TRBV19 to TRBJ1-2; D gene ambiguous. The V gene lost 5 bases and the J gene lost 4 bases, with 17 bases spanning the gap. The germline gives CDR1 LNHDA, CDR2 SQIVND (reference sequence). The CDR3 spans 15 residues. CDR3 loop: CASSVREGLGYGYTF. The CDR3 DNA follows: TGTGCCAGTAGTGTCCGGGAAGGGTTGGGCTATGGCTACACCTTC.

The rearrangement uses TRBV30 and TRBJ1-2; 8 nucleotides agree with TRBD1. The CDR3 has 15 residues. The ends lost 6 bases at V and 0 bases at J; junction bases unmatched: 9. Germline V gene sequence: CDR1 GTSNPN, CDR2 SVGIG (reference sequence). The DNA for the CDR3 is TGTGCCTGCCTGGGACAGGCCCCAGCTAACTATGGCTACACCTTC. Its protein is CACLGQAPANYGYTF.

The CDR3 DNA reads TGTGCCAGCACCCCCCGGAGGGACCCGAATGAAAAACTGTTTTTT. This encodes CASTPRRDPNEKLFF. The V gene is TRBV28, the J gene TRBJ1-4, with TRBD1 as a possible D gene (5 bases). The CDR3 covers 15 residues. CDR1 and CDR2 (germline): MDHEN, SYDVKM. Trimming left V 7 bases short and J 5 bases short, with 17 bases between.